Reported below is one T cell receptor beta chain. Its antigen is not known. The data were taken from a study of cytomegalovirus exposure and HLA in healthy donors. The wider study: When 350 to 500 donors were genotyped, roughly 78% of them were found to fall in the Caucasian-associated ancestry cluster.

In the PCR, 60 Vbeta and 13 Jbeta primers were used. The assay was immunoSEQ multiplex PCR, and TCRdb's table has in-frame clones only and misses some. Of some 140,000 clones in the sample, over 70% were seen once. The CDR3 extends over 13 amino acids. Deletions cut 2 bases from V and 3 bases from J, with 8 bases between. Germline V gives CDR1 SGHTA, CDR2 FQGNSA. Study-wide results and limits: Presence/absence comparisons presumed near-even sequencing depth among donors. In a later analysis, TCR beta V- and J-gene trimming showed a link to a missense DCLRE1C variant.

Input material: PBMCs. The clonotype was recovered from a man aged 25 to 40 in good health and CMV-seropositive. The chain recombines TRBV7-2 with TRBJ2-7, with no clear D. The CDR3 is CASSLLYSYEQYF. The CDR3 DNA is TGTGCCAGCAGCTTACTGTACAGCTACGAGCAGTACTTC.